These T cell receptor beta chains were read from a single sample in a study of cytomegalovirus exposure and HLA in healthy donors. Method: immunoSEQ multiplex PCR; TCRdb's copy keeps in-frame clones and lacks some. The sample has around 350,000 clones; roughly 88% are singletons. Sequencing was done on a sample of PBMCs. The receptors originated from a woman aged 18-35 years in good health and CMV-seronegative. The CDR3 runs from the conserved cysteine through the conserved F or W. D genes are given only for firm matches. Clone size is shown for a subset of rows, as once, few, many or a class of expanded clone.

clone_size	v_call	cdr3_length	d_call	j_call	cdr3_nt	cdr3_aa
.	TRBV6-4	18	.	TRBJ1-1	TGTGCCAGCAGTGACGTCAAGGCGACCGTGGGCCGTAAAACTGAAGCTTTCTTT	CASSDVKATVGRKTEAFF
.	TRBV30	11	TRBD1	TRBJ1-1	TGTGCCGGACAGGGTGGACCTGAAGCTTTCTTT	CAGQGGPEAFF
.	TRBV5-5	14	.	TRBJ1-4	TGTGCCAGCAGTCTTTGGGGGGAGGATGAAAAACTGTTTTTT	CASSLWGEDEKLFF
.	TRBV5-1	16	.	TRBJ2-1	TGCGCCAGCAGCTTGGGGGGACAACGGCCCTACAATGAGCAGTTCTTC	CASSLGGQRPYNEQFF
.	TRBV9	18	.	TRBJ1-4	TGTGCCAGCAGCGTGGGGGCGAGGGGAATGGGAACTAATGAAAAACTGTTTTTT	CASSVGARGMGTNEKLFF
.	TRBV13	13	.	TRBJ2-7	TGTGCCAGCAGCCTGGCGGCGGGGTACGAGCAGTACTTC	CASSLAAGYEQYF
once	TRBV30	14	.	TRBJ1-4	TGTGCCTGGAGTGTATATAGGGGTATTGACGGCCTGTTTTTT	CAWSVYRGIDGLFF
.	TRBV6-1	15	.	TRBJ1-1	TGTGCCAGCAGTGGGGGAGGGGGGGCGAACACTGAAGCTTTCTTT	CASSGGGGANTEAFF
.	TRBV28	15	TRBD1	TRBJ1-2	TGTGCCAGCAGTTACTTGGACAGGGGTAACTATGGCTACACCTTC	CASSYLDRGNYGYTF
.	TRBV10-3	14	.	TRBJ1-1	TGTGCCATCAGTGAGTCTGCGTTGAACACTGAAGCTTTCTTT	CAISESALNTEAFF
.	TRBV7-8	18	TRBD2	TRBJ2-1	TGTGCCAGCAGCCCGGGCGAGGTAGCGGGCTACCTTTACAATGAGCAGTTCTTC	CASSPGEVAGYLYNEQFF
.	TRBV28	17	TRBD1	TRBJ2-1	TGTGCCAGCAGTTTCTCAAGACAGGGCTTCTCCTACAATGAGCAGTTCTTC	CASSFSRQGFSYNEQFF
.	TRBV27	12	.	TRBJ2-2	TGTGCCAGCAGTCCCCTCACCGGGGAGCTGTTTTTT	CASSPLTGELFF
.	TRBV30	13	.	TRBJ1-2	TGTGCCTGGATAGGGGGTGATGACTATGGCTACACCTTC	CAWIGGDDYGYTF
.	TRBV25-1	16	TRBD1	TRBJ2-5	TGTGCCAGCAGTGTGGGTACAGGGGTCTTCCAAGAGACCCAGTACTTC	CASSVGTGVFQETQYF
.	TRBV6-5	13	TRBD1	TRBJ1-1	TGTGCCAGCAGTTACGGACAGGGCACTGAAGCTTTCTTT	CASSYGQGTEAFF
.	TRBV2	13	TRBD1	TRBJ1-2	TGTGCCAGCAGGGGGGGACAGACCTATGGCTACACCTTC	CASRGGQTYGYTF
.	TRBV10-3	13	.	TRBJ2-1	TGTGCCATCAGTGGACATCAGGGGGGCGGCCAGTTCTTC	CAISGHQGGGQFF
.	TRBV28	18	TRBD2	TRBJ2-7	TGTGCCAGCAGTTTAATCCCTCGCCTAGCGGGAGGGCGGTACGAGCAGTACTTC	CASSLIPRLAGGRYEQYF
.	TRBV28	16	.	TRBJ2-2	TGTGCCAGCAGTGAGCGATTAATCGACAACACCGGGGAGCTGTTTTTT	CASSERLIDNTGELFF
.	TRBV7-8	14	.	TRBJ2-2	TGTGCCAGCAGACCGGGGAGATACACCGGGGAGCTGTTTTTT	CASRPGRYTGELFF
.	TRBV4-1	16	.	TRBJ2-2	TGCGCCAGCAGACATACTACCCGATTATACACCGGGGAGCTGTTTTTT	CASRHTTRLYTGELFF
.	TRBV9	16	.	TRBJ1-3	TGTGCCAGCAGCACGGGTCCTGCGGATCCTGGAAACACCATATATTTT	CASSTGPADPGNTIYF
.	TRBV7-9	17	TRBD2	TRBJ2-3	TGTGCCAGCAGCTCTCAAACGGGACTAGCGGCGACAGATACGCAGTATTTT	CASSSQTGLAATDTQYF
.	TRBV29-1	12	.	TRBJ1-1	TGCAGCGTAGAAGGGGCGAACACTGAAGCTTTCTTT	CSVEGANTEAFF
.	TRBV2	11	.	TRBJ2-1	TGTGCCAGCACACCCGGCAATGAGCAGTTCTTC	CASTPGNEQFF
.	TRBV14	16	TRBD1	TRBJ2-7	TGTGCCAGCAGCCAAGTGGAACAGGGGCCCAGGTACGAGCAGTACTTC	CASSQVEQGPRYEQYF
few	TRBV10-1	13	TRBD1	TRBJ2-5	TGCGCCACCCAAAGGGACAGACAAGAGACCCAGTACTTC	CATQRDRQETQYF
.	TRBV5-1	14	.	TRBJ2-5	TGCGCCAGCAGCCTGGGCGAGTACCAAGAGACCCAGTACTTC	CASSLGEYQETQYF
.	TRBV13	14	TRBD2	TRBJ2-1	TGTGCCAGCAGCACCCGGGAGGCGTACAATGAGCAGTTCTTC	CASSTREAYNEQFF
.	TRBV10-2	13	.	TRBJ2-7	TGCGCCAGCTGCCGGGACTGGGGCTACGAGCAGTACTTC	CASCRDWGYEQYF
.	TRBV2	14	TRBD1	TRBJ1-1	TGTGCCAGCACCACGGGACAGCCGAACACTGAAGCTTTCTTT	CASTTGQPNTEAFF
.	TRBV6-6	16	.	TRBJ1-3	TGTGCCAGCAGTTACTCCGGACTTAGCTCTGGAAACACCATATATTTT	CASSYSGLSSGNTIYF
.	TRBV5-1	17	.	TRBJ2-1	TGCGCCAGCAGCTTGGTAGTATCGGGGGTTTCCTACAATGAGCAGTTCTTC	CASSLVVSGVSYNEQFF
.	TRBV11-2	14	TRBD1	TRBJ2-7	TGTGCCAGCAGCTTAGGGGGACAGGGGTACGAGCAGTACTTC	CASSLGGQGYEQYF
.	TRBV28	16	.	TRBJ1-5	TGTGCCAGCAGTCTACGGGTGGGGGGTGGCAATCAGCCCCAGCATTTT	CASSLRVGGGNQPQHF
.	TRBV7-8	14	.	TRBJ2-1	TGTGCCAGCAGCCCAGGACAGACCTACAATGAGCAGTTCTTC	CASSPGQTYNEQFF
.	TRBV29-1	13	TRBD1	TRBJ2-7	TGCAGCGTGGGGACAGGTGCTACCTACGAGCAGTACTTC	CSVGTGATYEQYF
.	TRBV5-1	16	.	TRBJ2-3	TGCGCCAGCAGCTTGGCCGGGATACAGGGAACAGATACGCAGTATTTT	CASSLAGIQGTDTQYF
.	TRBV15	17	.	TRBJ2-3	TGTGCCACCAGCAGTGGATCCGGGACACTAGGCACAGATACGCAGTATTTT	CATSSGSGTLGTDTQYF
.	TRBV19	15	.	TRBJ2-7	TGTGCCAGTAGTATTTTGGCGGGACCATCCTACGAGCAGTACTTC	CASSILAGPSYEQYF
.	TRBV6-4	15	TRBD2	TRBJ2-3	TGTGCCAGCAGCCCCCTCGGGGGGGCCACAGATACGCAGTATTTT	CASSPLGGATDTQYF
.	TRBV6-5	15	TRBD2	TRBJ2-3	TGTGCCAGCAGTCACGGGACTAGCCTGGGAGATACGCAGTATTTT	CASSHGTSLGDTQYF
.	TRBV19	14	.	TRBJ2-7	TGTGCCAGTAGTATAAGCACAGGAGTCCTCGAGCAGTACTTC	CASSISTGVLEQYF
.	TRBV27	13	.	TRBJ2-7	TGTGCCAGCAGTTCCTTAAATACCTACGAGCAGTACTTC	CASSSLNTYEQYF
.	TRBV5-4	14	.	TRBJ1-1	TGTGCCAGCACCTGGGGGGGCCTCGGGACTGAAGCTTTCTTT	CASTWGGLGTEAFF
.	TRBV28	15	.	TRBJ1-3	TGTGCCAGCAGTCGAGCACGGAGCTCTGGAAACACCATATATTTT	CASSRARSSGNTIYF
.	TRBV13	15	.	TRBJ1-5	TGTGCCAGCAGCTTACGGGGGATTGGCAATCAGCCCCAGCATTTT	CASSLRGIGNQPQHF
once	TRBV18	15	.	TRBJ2-5	TGTGCCAGCTCACCACGGTCCGGGGACCAAGAGACCCAGTACTTC	CASSPRSGDQETQYF
.	TRBV27	14	.	TRBJ2-2	TGTGCCAGCAGTTTATCGGGAGCCACCGGGGAGCTGTTTTTT	CASSLSGATGELFF
once	TRBV6-5	12	.	TRBJ2-1	TGTGCCAGCAGTTACGGGGGCGAGTCCCAGTTCTTC	CASSYGGESQFF
.	TRBV2	15	TRBD1	TRBJ2-7	TGTGCCAGCAGTTCACGGGACAGGGGGCTTGGCGAGCAGTACTTC	CASSSRDRGLGEQYF
.	TRBV5-1	15	.	TRBJ1-1	TGCGCCAGCAGCCCCTACAGGGAAGAGAACACTGAAGCTTTCTTT	CASSPYREENTEAFF
.	TRBV5-8	13	.	TRBJ2-7	TGTGCCAGCAGTCGGGTTCCCAGCGGCGAGCAGTACTTC	CASSRVPSGEQYF
.	TRBV13	15	.	TRBJ2-2	TGTGCCAGCAGCTTAGAACAGGGACGACTAGGGGAGCTGTTTTTT	CASSLEQGRLGELFF
.	TRBV6-5	15	TRBD2	TRBJ2-1	TGTGCCAGCAGTTACTCGAAGCGGGGAAGGGATGAGCAGTTCTTC	CASSYSKRGRDEQFF
.	TRBV14	13	TRBD1	TRBJ2-1	TGTGCCAGCAGCCAAGCCCCGGGACAGCGGCAGTTCTTC	CASSQAPGQRQFF